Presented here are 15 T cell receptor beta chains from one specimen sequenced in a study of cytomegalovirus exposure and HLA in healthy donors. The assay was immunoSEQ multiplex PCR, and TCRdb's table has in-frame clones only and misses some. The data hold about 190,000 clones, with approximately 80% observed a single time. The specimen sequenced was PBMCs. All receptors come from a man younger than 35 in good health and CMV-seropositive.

CDR3 region: CATQGTKLEDTQYF. CDR3 coding DNA: TGTGCCACACAGGGAACGAAGCTGGAAGATACGCAGTATTTT. The chain joins TRBV15 to TRBJ2-3; perhaps TRBD1 as D (6 bases). Germline assignment: CDR1 LNHNV and CDR2 YYDKDF (reference sequence). The CDR3 sequence is 14 residues long. The V end was cut by 9 bases, the J end by 5 bases, with 18 bases between.

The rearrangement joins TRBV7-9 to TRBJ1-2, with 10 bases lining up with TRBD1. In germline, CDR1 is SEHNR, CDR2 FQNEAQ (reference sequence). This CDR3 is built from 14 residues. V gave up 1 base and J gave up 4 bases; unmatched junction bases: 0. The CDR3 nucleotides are TGTGCCAGCAGCTTAGGGACAGGGGGCTATGGCTACACCTTC. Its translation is CASSLGTGGYGYTF.

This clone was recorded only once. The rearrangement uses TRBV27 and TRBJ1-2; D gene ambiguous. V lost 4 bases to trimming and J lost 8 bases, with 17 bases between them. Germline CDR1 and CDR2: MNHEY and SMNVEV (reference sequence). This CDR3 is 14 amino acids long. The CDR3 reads CASSSRNSVGGYTF. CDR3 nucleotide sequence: TGTGCCAGCAGTTCTCGGAACTCAGTGGGCGGCTACACCTTC.

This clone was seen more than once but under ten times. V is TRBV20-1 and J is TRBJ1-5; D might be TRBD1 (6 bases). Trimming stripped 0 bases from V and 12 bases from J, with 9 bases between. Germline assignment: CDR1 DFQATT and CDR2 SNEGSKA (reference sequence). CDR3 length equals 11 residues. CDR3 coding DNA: TGCAGTGCTAGAGACCACAGGGACCAGCATTTT. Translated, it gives CSARDHRDQHF.

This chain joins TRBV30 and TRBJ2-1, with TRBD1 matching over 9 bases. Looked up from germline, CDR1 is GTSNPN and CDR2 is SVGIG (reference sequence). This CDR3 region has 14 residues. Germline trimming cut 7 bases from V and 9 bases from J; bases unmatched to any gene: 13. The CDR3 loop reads CASPGRTGVGEQFF. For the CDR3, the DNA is TGTGCCTCCCCAGGACGGACAGGGGTTGGTGAGCAGTTCTTC.

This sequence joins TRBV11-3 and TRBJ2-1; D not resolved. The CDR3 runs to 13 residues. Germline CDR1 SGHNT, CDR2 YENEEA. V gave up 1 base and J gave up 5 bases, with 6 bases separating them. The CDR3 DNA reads TGTGCCAGCAGCTTAGGGAGAAACAATGAGCAGTTCTTC. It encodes CASSLGRNNEQFF. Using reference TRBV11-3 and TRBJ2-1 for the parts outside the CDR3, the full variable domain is EAGVVQSPRYKIIEKKQPVAFWCNPISGHNTLYWYLQNLGQGPELLIRYENEEAVDDSQLPKDRFSAERLKGVDSTLKIQPAELGDSAVYLCASSLGRNNEQFFGPGTRLTVL.

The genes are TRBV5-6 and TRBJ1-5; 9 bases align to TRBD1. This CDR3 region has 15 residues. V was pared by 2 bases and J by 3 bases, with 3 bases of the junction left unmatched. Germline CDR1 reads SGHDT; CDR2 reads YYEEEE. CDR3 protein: CASSFGTGFNQPQHF. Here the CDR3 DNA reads TGTGCCAGCAGCTTCGGGACAGGGTTCAATCAGCCCCAGCATTTT.

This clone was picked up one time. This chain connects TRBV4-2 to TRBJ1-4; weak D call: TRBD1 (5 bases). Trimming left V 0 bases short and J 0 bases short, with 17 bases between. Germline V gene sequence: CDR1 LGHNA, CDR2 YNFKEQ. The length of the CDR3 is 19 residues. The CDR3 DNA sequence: TGTGCCAGCAGCCAAGAAGCGTTCCAGGGCCGAGCAACTAATGAAAAACTGTTTTTT. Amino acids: CASSQEAFQGRATNEKLFF.

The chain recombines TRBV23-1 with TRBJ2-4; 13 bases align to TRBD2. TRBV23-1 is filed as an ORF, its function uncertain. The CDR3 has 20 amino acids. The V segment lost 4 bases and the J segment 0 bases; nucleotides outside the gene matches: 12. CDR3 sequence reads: CASSPSLLAGGPLAKNIQYF. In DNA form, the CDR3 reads TGCGCCAGCAGTCCCAGTCTACTAGCGGGAGGGCCCCTAGCCAAAAACATTCAGTACTTC.

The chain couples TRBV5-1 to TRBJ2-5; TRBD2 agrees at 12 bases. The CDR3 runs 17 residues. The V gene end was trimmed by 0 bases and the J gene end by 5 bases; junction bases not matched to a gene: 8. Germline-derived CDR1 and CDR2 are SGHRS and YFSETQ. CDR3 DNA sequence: TGCGCCAGCAGCTTGGGTGTGACTAGCGGGAGCGGGGAGACCCAGTACTTC. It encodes CASSLGVTSGSGETQYF.

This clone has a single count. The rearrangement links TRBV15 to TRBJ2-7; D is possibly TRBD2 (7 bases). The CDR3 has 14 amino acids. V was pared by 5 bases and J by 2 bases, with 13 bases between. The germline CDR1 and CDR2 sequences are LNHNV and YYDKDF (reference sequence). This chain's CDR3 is CATSLGGGAYEQYF. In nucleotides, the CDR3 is TGTGCCACCAGCTTGGGAGGGGGGGCCTACGAGCAGTACTTC.

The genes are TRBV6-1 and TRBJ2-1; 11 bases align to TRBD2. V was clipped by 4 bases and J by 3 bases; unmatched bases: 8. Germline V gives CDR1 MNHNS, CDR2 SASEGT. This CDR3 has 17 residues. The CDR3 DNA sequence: TGTGCCAGCAGTGGGGGGGGACTAGCGGACATCTACAATGAGCAGTTCTTC. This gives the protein CASSGGGLADIYNEQFF.

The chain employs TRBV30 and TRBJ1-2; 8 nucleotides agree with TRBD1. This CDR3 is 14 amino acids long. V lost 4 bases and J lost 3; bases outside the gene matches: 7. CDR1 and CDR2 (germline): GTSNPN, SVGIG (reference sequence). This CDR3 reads CAWTRTGYDYGYTF. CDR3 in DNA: TGTGCCTGGACCCGGACAGGGTACGACTATGGCTACACCTTC.

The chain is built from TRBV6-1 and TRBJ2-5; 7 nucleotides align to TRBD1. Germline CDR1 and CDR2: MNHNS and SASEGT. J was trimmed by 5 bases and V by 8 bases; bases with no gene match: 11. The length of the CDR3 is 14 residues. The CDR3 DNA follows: TGTGCCAGCTACAATTTGGACAGGCCGGAGACCCAGTACTTC. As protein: CASYNLDRPETQYF.

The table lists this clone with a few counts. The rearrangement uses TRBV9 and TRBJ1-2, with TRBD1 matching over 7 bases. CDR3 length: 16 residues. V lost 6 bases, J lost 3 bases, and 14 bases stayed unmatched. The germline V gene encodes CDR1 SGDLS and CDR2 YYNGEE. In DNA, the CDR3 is TGTGCCAGCACCTCTCTTCGACAGGGTCCCTACTATGGCTACACCTTC. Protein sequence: CASTSLRQGPYYGYTF.